This T cell receptor beta chain was identified in a study of shared clonotypes between healthy human individuals. Germline CDR1 reads LNHDA; CDR2 reads SQIVND (reference sequence). The V gene lost 5 bases and the J gene lost 5 bases, with 15 bases spanning the gap. The CDR3 is 14 residues long. Here immunoSEQ multiplex PCR was the method, and the copy in TCRdb shows in-frame clones only, minus some. In the table there are over 1.4 million clones, around 97% of which are singletons. The source of this sequence is a young man in good health. The sequencing input was naive CD4+ T cells sorted from blood. Subset denoted: CD45RA+ positively selected. V and J are TRBV19 and TRBJ2-5; D may be TRBD1 (6 bases). The CDR3: CASSYQDRKETQYF. Written as DNA, the CDR3 is TGTGCCAGTAGTTACCAAGACAGGAAGGAGACCCAGTACTTC.